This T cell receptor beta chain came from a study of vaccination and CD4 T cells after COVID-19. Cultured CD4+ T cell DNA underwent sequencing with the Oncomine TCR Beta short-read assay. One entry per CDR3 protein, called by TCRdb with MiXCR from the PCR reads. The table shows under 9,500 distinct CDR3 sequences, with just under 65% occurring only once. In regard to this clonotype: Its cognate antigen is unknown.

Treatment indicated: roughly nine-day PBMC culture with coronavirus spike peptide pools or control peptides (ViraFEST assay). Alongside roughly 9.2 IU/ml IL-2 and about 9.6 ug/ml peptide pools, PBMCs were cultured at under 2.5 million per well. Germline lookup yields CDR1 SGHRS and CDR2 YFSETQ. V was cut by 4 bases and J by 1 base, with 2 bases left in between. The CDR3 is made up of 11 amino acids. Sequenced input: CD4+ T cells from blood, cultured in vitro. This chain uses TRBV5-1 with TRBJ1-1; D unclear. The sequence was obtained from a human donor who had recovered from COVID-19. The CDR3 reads CASSGNTEAFF. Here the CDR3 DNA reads TGCGCCAGCAGCGGGAACACTGAAGCTTTCTTT. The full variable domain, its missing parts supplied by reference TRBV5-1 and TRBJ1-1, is KAGVTQTPRYLIKTRGQQVTLSCSPISGHRSVSWYQQTPGQGLQFLFEYFSETQRNKGNFPGRFSGRQFSNSRSEMNVSTLELGDSALYLCASSGNTEAFFGQGTRLTVV.